The clone carrying this T cell receptor beta chain was counted at least ten times. The data derive from a study of T cells in Graves' hyperthyroidism and ophthalmopathy. RNA transcripts served as the template for amplifying TCR beta CDR3 regions. An initial round of RT-PCR targeting the TCR CDR3 relied on the HTBI primer set. MiXCR was run by TCRdb on the multiplex PCR reads, yielding one entry per CDR3 protein. The sample contains hundreds of thousands of distinct CDR3 sequences, over 35% of which appear only once. This CDR3 has 14 residues. The germline V gene encodes CDR1 SGHRS and CDR2 YFSETQ. The germline V and J ends were trimmed by 1 base and 0 bases, with 2 bases remaining between them.

Sequenced: blood. This receptor was obtained from a man between 18 and 35 years old with Graves' hyperthyroidism. The chain combines TRBV5-1 with TRBJ2-6; D gene ambiguous. Here the CDR3 reads CASSLISGANVLTF. In nucleotides, the CDR3 is TGCGCCAGCAGCTTGATCTCTGGGGCCAACGTCCTGACTTTC.